This entry lists 4 T cell receptor beta chains sequenced from one sample in a study of T cells in Graves' hyperthyroidism and ophthalmopathy. Amplification of TCR beta CDR3 regions used RNA as the template. RT-PCR in the first round (using the HTBI primer set) targeted the TCR CDR3. TCRdb re-analysed the multiplex PCR reads in MiXCR, keeping a single row per CDR3 protein. The sample lists about 610,000 distinct CDR3 sequences; approximately 15% were seen once. Material for sequencing was blood. All receptors derive from a woman aged 35 to 49 with Graves' ophthalmopathy.

This clonotype was counted at least ten times. As DNA, the CDR3 is TGTGCCAGCAGTGAGAGACGGGGACACACGAACACCGGGGAGCTGTTTTTT. This gives the protein CASSERRGHTNTGELFF. This chain connects TRBV6-1 to TRBJ2-2; tentative D call: TRBD1 (6 bases). The germline gives CDR1 MNHNS, CDR2 SASEGT. The V gene lost 3 bases and the J gene lost 0 bases, with 14 bases spanning the gap. The CDR3 covers 17 residues.

The chain carries TRBV6-4 and TRBJ1-6, with 8 bases that match TRBD1. Germline loops: CDR1 MRHNA, CDR2 SNTAGT. The CDR3 consists of 20 residues. The ends lost 6 bases at V and 6 bases at J; junction bases unmatched: 22. The CDR3 here is CASRATIARQGQSPNSPLHF. DNA for the CDR3: TGTGCCAGCAGAGCCACGATCGCCCGACAGGGGCAATCCCCTAATTCACCCCTCCACTTT.

The chain links TRBV4-2 to TRBJ2-7; TRBD2 might be the D (5 bases). Trimming took 0 bases from V and 6 from J, leaving 18 bases between them. The CDR3 totals 16 residues. Germline CDR1 is LGHNA and CDR2 is YNFKEQ. The CDR3 region has the DNA TGTGCCAGCAGCCAAGATCTAGGGTCGGGGAGCGTCGAGCAGTACTTC. It is translated as CASSQDLGSGSVEQYF.

This clonotype was seen many times. The chain couples TRBV6-1 to TRBJ2-2, with D unclear. V lost 8 bases and J 5 bases, leaving 9 bases between the germline ends. The CDR3 is 12 residues long. Per germline, CDR1 MNHNS and CDR2 SASEGT. CDR3: CASYSRTGELFF. For the CDR3, the DNA is TGTGCCAGCTACAGCCGGACCGGGGAGCTGTTTTTT.